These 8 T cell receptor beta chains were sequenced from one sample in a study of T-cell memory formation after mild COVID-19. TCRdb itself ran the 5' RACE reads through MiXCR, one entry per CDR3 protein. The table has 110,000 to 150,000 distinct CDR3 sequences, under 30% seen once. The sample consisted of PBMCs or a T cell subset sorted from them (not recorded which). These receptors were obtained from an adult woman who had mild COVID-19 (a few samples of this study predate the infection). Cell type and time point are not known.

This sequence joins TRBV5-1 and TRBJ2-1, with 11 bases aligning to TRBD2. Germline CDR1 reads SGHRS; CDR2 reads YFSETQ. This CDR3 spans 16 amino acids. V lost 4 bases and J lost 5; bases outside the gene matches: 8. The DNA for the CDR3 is TGCGCCAGCAGCCGATTAGCGGGGGGGCCTAACAATGAGCAGTTCTTC. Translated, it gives CASSRLAGGPNNEQFF.

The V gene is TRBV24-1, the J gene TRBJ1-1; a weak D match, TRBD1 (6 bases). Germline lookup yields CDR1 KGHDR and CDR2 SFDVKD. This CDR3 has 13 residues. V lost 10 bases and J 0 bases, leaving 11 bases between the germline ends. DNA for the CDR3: TGTGCCACAAGACAGGCATTGAACACTGAAGCTTTCTTT. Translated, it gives CATRQALNTEAFF.

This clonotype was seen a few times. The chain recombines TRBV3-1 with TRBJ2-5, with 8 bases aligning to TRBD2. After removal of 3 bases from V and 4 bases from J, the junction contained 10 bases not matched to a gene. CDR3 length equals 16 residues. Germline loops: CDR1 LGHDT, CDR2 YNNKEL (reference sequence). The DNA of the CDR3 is TGTGCCAGCAGCCAGATGTCCAGCGGGAGTAGAGAGACCCAGTACTTC. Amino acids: CASSQMSSGSRETQYF.

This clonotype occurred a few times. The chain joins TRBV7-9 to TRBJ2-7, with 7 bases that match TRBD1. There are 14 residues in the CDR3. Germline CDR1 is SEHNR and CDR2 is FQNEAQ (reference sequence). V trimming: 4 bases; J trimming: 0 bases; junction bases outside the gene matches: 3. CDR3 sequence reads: CASSSTGTSYEQYF. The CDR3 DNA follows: TGTGCCAGCAGCTCGACAGGGACCTCCTACGAGCAGTACTTC.

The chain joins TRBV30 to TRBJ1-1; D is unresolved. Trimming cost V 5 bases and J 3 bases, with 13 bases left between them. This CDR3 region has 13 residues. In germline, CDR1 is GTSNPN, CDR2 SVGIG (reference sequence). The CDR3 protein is CAWAPLEHTEAFF. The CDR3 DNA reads TGTGCCTGGGCTCCCCTAGAACACACTGAAGCTTTCTTT.

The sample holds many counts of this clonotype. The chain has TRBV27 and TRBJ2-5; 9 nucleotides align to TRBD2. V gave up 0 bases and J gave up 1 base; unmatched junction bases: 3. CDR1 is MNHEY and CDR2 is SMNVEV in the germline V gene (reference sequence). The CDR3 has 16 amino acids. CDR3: CASSLSPAGGQETQYF. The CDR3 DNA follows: TGTGCCAGCAGTTTATCACCAGCGGGGGGCCAAGAGACCCAGTACTTC.

This chain's CDR3 is CASSIDGTREDYGYTF. The CDR3 nucleotides are TGTGCCAGTAGTATAGATGGGACTCGTGAAGACTATGGCTACACCTTC. This chain connects TRBV19 to TRBJ1-2, with a possible D match to TRBD1 (5 bases). Per the germline V gene, CDR1 is LNHDA and CDR2 is SQIVND (reference sequence). The CDR3 loop spans 16 amino acids. With 0 bases removed from V and 3 bases from J, the gap between germline ends came to 14 bases.

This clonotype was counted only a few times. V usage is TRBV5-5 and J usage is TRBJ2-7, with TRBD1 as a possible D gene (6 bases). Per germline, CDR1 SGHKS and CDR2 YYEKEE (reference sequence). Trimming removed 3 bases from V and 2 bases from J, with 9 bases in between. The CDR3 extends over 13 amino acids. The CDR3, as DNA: TGTGCCAGCAGCTCGGACAGTCCCTACGAGCAGTACTTC. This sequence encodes CASSSDSPYEQYF. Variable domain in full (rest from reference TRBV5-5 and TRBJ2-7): DAGVTQSPTHLIKTRGQQVTLRCSPISGHKSVSWYQQVLGQGPQFIFQYYEKEERGRGNFPDRFSARQFPNYSSELNVNALLLGDSALYLCASSSDSPYEQYFGPGTRLTVT.